This T cell receptor beta chain was captured in a study of shared clonotypes between healthy human individuals. For the study at large: Each donor's CD4 naive and CD4 memory cells filled three plates apiece, CD8 naive two, and CD8 memory one. Regarding the study as a whole: Around 5% of naive CD4 clonotypes were common to several donors.

The study enrolled healthy HIV-negative adults without recent acute infections or vaccinations as donors. Subsets obtained from CD4+ cells comprised CD45RA+ naive and CD45RA-negative memory cells. Data came from immunoSEQ multiplex PCR; TCRdb stores just in-frame clones and leaves some out. Of about 610,000 clones listed, 97% were seen once; the top ten hold 0.055% to 0.07%. This clone was seen only once. Its cognate antigen is unknown. The sequencing input was naive CD4+ T cells sorted from blood. Subset in this sample: CD45RA+ positively selected. This sequence originates from a woman aged 30 to 39 in good health.

CDR3 sequence reads: CASSMTGAGELFF. The CDR3 bases are TGTGCCAGCAGCATGACAGGGGCCGGGGAGCTGTTTTTT. This chain links TRBV7-9 with TRBJ2-2; TRBD1 agrees at 8 bases. CDR1 and CDR2 from the germline V gene are SEHNR and FQNEAQ (reference sequence). This CDR3 comprises 13 residues. V was clipped by 5 bases and J by 6 bases; unmatched bases: 2.